A selection of T cell receptor beta chains follows, all from one sample in a study of vaccination effects on CD4 cells after COVID-19. No antigen has been assigned to these receptors. Profiling relied on immunoSEQ multiplex PCR, and the TCRdb table lists in-frame clones only, not all of them. The profile shows some 50,000 clones, 65% to 75% of them singletons. This specimen was CD4+ T cells from PBMCs cultured without peptide, taken after COVID-19 vaccination. These receptors were taken from a human donor who had a prior SARS-CoV-2 infection. Both conserved end residues are part of each CDR3. The D gene is left open where the match is weak. Some rows mark clone size as missing; the rest say once, few, many or name a class of expanded clone.

CDR3 protein: CASSLPIPWGNPEAFF
CDR3 DNA: TGTGCCAGCAGTCTACCCATTCCTTGGGGGAACCCTGAAGCTTTCTTT
V gene: TRBV6-7
clone size: .
D gene: .
J gene: TRBJ1-1

CDR3 protein: CASSLAAMSSGNIQYF
CDR3 DNA: TGCGCCAGCAGCTTGGCAGCTATGTCGAGTGGAAACATTCAGTACTTC
V gene: TRBV5-1
clone size: .
D gene: .
J gene: TRBJ2-4

CDR3 protein: CASSLSTTYEQYF
CDR3 DNA: TGCGCCAGCAGCCTATCTACCACCTACGAGCAGTACTTC
V gene: TRBV4-3
clone size: .
D gene: .
J gene: TRBJ2-7

CDR3 protein: CSASPGGITYEQYF
CDR3 DNA: TGCAGTGCTAGTCCCGGGGGCATCACCTACGAGCAGTACTTC
V gene: TRBV20-1
clone size: .
D gene: .
J gene: TRBJ2-7

CDR3 protein: CASSLGQGASYNEQFF
CDR3 DNA: TGTGCCAGCAGCTTAGGACAGGGGGCCTCCTACAATGAGCAGTTCTTC
V gene: TRBV7-2
clone size: .
D gene: TRBD1
J gene: TRBJ2-1

CDR3 protein: CASSQQDREEETQYF
CDR3 DNA: TGCGCCAGCAGCCAACAAGACAGGGAGGAAGAGACCCAGTACTTC
V gene: TRBV4-1
clone size: .
D gene: .
J gene: TRBJ2-5

CDR3 protein: CASSPRDSYEQYF
CDR3 DNA: TGTGCCAGCTCACCAAGGGACAGCTACGAGCAGTACTTC
V gene: TRBV18
clone size: .
D gene: TRBD1
J gene: TRBJ2-7

CDR3 protein: CASSPGLSYEQYF
CDR3 DNA: TGTGCCAGCAGCCCGGGACTCTCCTACGAGCAGTACTTC
V gene: TRBV5-5
clone size: .
D gene: .
J gene: TRBJ2-7

CDR3 protein: CASSPPGESAQYF
CDR3 DNA: TGTGCCAGCAGTCCCCCCGGGGAGTCTGCCCAGTACTTC
V gene: TRBV7-9
clone size: once
D gene: .
J gene: TRBJ2-5

CDR3 protein: CATSRDRTGGEKLFF
CDR3 DNA: TGTGCCACCAGCAGAGATCGGACAGGGGGTGAAAAACTGTTTTTT
V gene: TRBV15
clone size: .
D gene: TRBD1
J gene: TRBJ1-4

CDR3 protein: CASRSDTTYGYTF
CDR3 DNA: TGTGCCAGCAGGAGCGACACCACCTATGGCTACACCTTC
V gene: TRBV5-6
clone size: .
D gene: .
J gene: TRBJ1-2

CDR3 protein: CASSPPGANEQYF
CDR3 DNA: TGTGCCAGCAGCCCCCCCGGGGCCAACGAGCAGTACTTC
V gene: TRBV7-3
clone size: .
D gene: .
J gene: TRBJ2-7

CDR3 protein: CASSLSGVSYEQYF
CDR3 DNA: TGCGCCAGCAGCTTGTCCGGGGTCTCCTACGAGCAGTACTTC
V gene: TRBV5-1
clone size: once
D gene: .
J gene: TRBJ2-7

CDR3 protein: CASRGAGGQPQHF
CDR3 DNA: TGTGCCAGCAGGGGAGCAGGGGGGCAGCCCCAGCATTTT
V gene: TRBV6-5
clone size: once
D gene: TRBD1
J gene: TRBJ1-5

CDR3 protein: CASSQDGQGASSGNTIYF
CDR3 DNA: TGCGCCAGCAGCCAAGATGGTCAGGGGGCCAGCTCTGGAAACACCATATATTTT
V gene: TRBV4-1
clone size: .
D gene: TRBD1
J gene: TRBJ1-3

CDR3 protein: CASSAGGGPDTQYF
CDR3 DNA: TGTGCCAGCAGCGCGGGGGGGGGCCCAGATACGCAGTATTTT
V gene: TRBV7-9
clone size: .
D gene: TRBD2
J gene: TRBJ2-3

CDR3 protein: CASSLDYGTDTQYF
CDR3 DNA: TGTGCCAGCAGCTTGGACTACGGCACAGATACGCAGTATTTT
V gene: TRBV5-4
clone size: .
D gene: .
J gene: TRBJ2-3

CDR3 protein: CASSAVGITEAFF
CDR3 DNA: TGTGCCAGCAGCGCCGTGGGCATAACTGAAGCTTTCTTT
V gene: TRBV6-2/TRBV6-3
clone size: .
D gene: .
J gene: TRBJ1-1

CDR3 protein: CASSPLGPSDTQYF
CDR3 DNA: TGTGCCAGCTCACCACTGGGGCCTTCGGATACGCAGTATTTT
V gene: TRBV18
clone size: .
D gene: .
J gene: TRBJ2-3

CDR3 protein: CASTSSGELFF
CDR3 DNA: TGTGCCAGCACCAGCTCCGGGGAGCTGTTTTTT
V gene: TRBV6-6
clone size: .
D gene: .
J gene: TRBJ2-2

CDR3 protein: CAKNREYEQYF
CDR3 DNA: TGTGCAAAAAACAGGGAGTACGAGCAGTACTTC
V gene: TRBV12-5
clone size: .
D gene: .
J gene: TRBJ2-7

CDR3 protein: CASSQGLEDTQYF
CDR3 DNA: TGTGCCAGCAGCCAAGGTCTGGAGGATACGCAGTATTTT
V gene: TRBV14
clone size: .
D gene: .
J gene: TRBJ2-3

CDR3 protein: CASSLDRGGHEQYF
CDR3 DNA: TGCGCCAGCAGCTTGGACAGGGGGGGCCACGAGCAGTACTTC
V gene: TRBV5-1
clone size: .
D gene: .
J gene: TRBJ2-7

CDR3 protein: CAISVQGGDGYTF
CDR3 DNA: TGTGCCATCAGTGTCCAGGGAGGGGATGGCTACACCTTC
V gene: TRBV10-3
clone size: few
D gene: .
J gene: TRBJ1-2

CDR3 protein: CASSLGMTGSSDTQYF
CDR3 DNA: TGTGCCAGCAGCTTGGGGATGACAGGGTCATCAGATACGCAGTATTTT
V gene: TRBV5-8
clone size: .
D gene: TRBD1
J gene: TRBJ2-3

CDR3 protein: CASSTTTLASNEQFF
CDR3 DNA: TGTGCCAGCAGCACCACGACCCTAGCGAGCAATGAGCAGTTCTTC
V gene: TRBV5-4
clone size: .
D gene: .
J gene: TRBJ2-1

CDR3 protein: CASSKPARETQYF
CDR3 DNA: TGTGCCAGCAGTAAACCCGCGCGGGAGACCCAGTACTTC
V gene: TRBV6-2/TRBV6-3
clone size: .
D gene: .
J gene: TRBJ2-5

CDR3 protein: CASSLPSDGNEQFF
CDR3 DNA: TGTGCCAGCAGCCTACCGAGCGACGGCAATGAGCAGTTCTTC
V gene: TRBV5-4
clone size: .
D gene: .
J gene: TRBJ2-1

CDR3 protein: CASSQEPAGGLSYEQYF
CDR3 DNA: TGTGCCAGCAGCCAAGAGCCAGCGGGGGGGCTCTCCTACGAGCAGTACTTC
V gene: TRBV4-2
clone size: .
D gene: TRBD2
J gene: TRBJ2-7

CDR3 protein: CASSPRWGRPGEQYF
CDR3 DNA: TGTGCCAGCAGCCCTAGGTGGGGGAGACCGGGCGAGCAGTACTTC
V gene: TRBV11-2
clone size: .
D gene: .
J gene: TRBJ2-7

CDR3 protein: CASSVAGQRSRYGGYTF
CDR3 DNA: TGTGCCAGCAGCGTAGCAGGACAAAGGTCTCGCTATGGGGGCTACACCTTC
V gene: TRBV9
clone size: .
D gene: .
J gene: TRBJ1-2

CDR3 protein: CASSFYRTGELFF
CDR3 DNA: TGTGCCAGCAGTTTTTATAGGACCGGGGAGCTGTTTTTT
V gene: TRBV12-3/TRBV12-4
clone size: .
D gene: .
J gene: TRBJ2-2

CDR3 protein: CASSRTSLGEQYF
CDR3 DNA: TGTGCCAGCAGCCGAACGTCGCTCGGCGAGCAGTACTTC
V gene: TRBV3-1/TRBV3-2
clone size: once
D gene: .
J gene: TRBJ2-7

CDR3 protein: CASSQGSHRGQPQHF
CDR3 DNA: TGCGCCAGCAGCCAAGGGAGCCATCGGGGGCAGCCCCAGCATTTT
V gene: TRBV4-1
clone size: few
D gene: .
J gene: TRBJ1-5

CDR3 protein: CASSQGLAVEGEQYF
CDR3 DNA: TGCGCCAGCAGCCAAGGACTAGCGGTTGAGGGCGAGCAGTACTTC
V gene: TRBV4-1
clone size: .
D gene: TRBD2
J gene: TRBJ2-7

CDR3 protein: CASSQRLADSYEQYF
CDR3 DNA: TGCGCCAGCAGCCAACGACTAGCGGATTCCTACGAGCAGTACTTC
V gene: TRBV4-3
clone size: .
D gene: TRBD2
J gene: TRBJ2-7

CDR3 protein: CASSLHPATNEKLFF
CDR3 DNA: TGTGCCAGCAGCTTGCACCCTGCAACTAATGAAAAACTGTTTTTT
V gene: TRBV11-3
clone size: .
D gene: .
J gene: TRBJ1-4

CDR3 protein: CASSKDRASHTF
CDR3 DNA: TGTGCCAGCAGTAAGGACAGGGCTTCCCACACCTTC
V gene: TRBV6-5
clone size: once
D gene: TRBD1
J gene: TRBJ1-2

CDR3 protein: CASSPGPPYF
CDR3 DNA: TGTGCCAGCAGCCCGGGACCACCGTACTTC
V gene: TRBV7-9
clone size: .
D gene: .
J gene: TRBJ2-5